The 17 T cell receptor beta chains presented below share a single source sample, sequenced in a study of shared clonotypes between healthy human individuals. Method: immunoSEQ multiplex PCR; TCRdb's copy keeps in-frame clones and lacks some. The data show around 1,900,000 clones, 80% to 95% seen once. Naive-designated CD8 cells lacked CD45RO, were positively enriched for CCR7, and omitted terminally differentiated effector memory CD45RA+ cells. The sample was naive CD8+ T cells from PBMCs. All receptors derive from a man in his late teens or twenties in good health. Some clones in this sample may be carry-over from other donors' samples.

The chain joins TRBV5-6 to TRBJ2-7, with 8 bases identical to TRBD1. V was clipped by 0 bases and J by 2 bases; unmatched bases: 7. The germline CDR1 and CDR2 sequences are SGHDT and YYEEEE. The CDR3 has 16 residues. Here the CDR3 reads CASSLDRAGGTYEQYF. The CDR3, as DNA: TGTGCCAGCAGCTTGGATAGGGCAGGGGGCACCTACGAGCAGTACTTC.

The rearrangement links TRBV5-6 to TRBJ1-1; D gene uncertain. The length of the CDR3 is 13 residues. Trimming stripped 2 bases from V and 6 bases from J, with 11 bases between. Germline CDR1 SGHDT, CDR2 YYEEEE. Written as DNA, the CDR3 is TGTGCCAGCAGCTTACTGGCTAGGGCTGAAGCTTTCTTT. As protein: CASSLLARAEAFF.

The chain has TRBV6-1 and TRBJ1-2; D is unresolved. Germline V gene sequence: CDR1 MNHNS, CDR2 SASEGT. Trimming took off 1 base at V and 4 bases at J, with 7 bases between the two ends. The CDR3 has 13 amino acids. Here the CDR3 DNA reads TGTGCCAGCAGTGAAGTGATAGTCTATGGCTACACCTTC. The encoded protein is CASSEVIVYGYTF.

This clone was observed once. V and J are TRBV28 and TRBJ2-1, with a possible D match to TRBD2 (5 bases). This CDR3 has 15 amino acids. The V gene lost 7 bases and the J gene lost 0 bases, with 13 bases spanning the gap. In germline, CDR1 is MDHEN, CDR2 SYDVKM. The CDR3, as DNA: TGTGCCAGCAACCAAGGTGGGAGCTCCTACAATGAGCAGTTCTTC. Translated: CASNQGGSSYNEQFF.

This rearrangement joins TRBV19 to TRBJ2-7; 12 nucleotides line up with TRBD1. The CDR3 totals 13 residues. Germline V gene lookup returns CDR1 LNHDA and CDR2 SQIVND (reference sequence). V lost 9 bases, J lost 3 bases, and 3 bases stayed unmatched. The CDR3 nucleotides read TGTGCCAGAGGGACAGGGGGCTTCTACGAGCAGTACTTC. Protein: CARGTGGFYEQYF.

The chain is built from TRBV5-8 and TRBJ2-5; 7 bases agree with TRBD1. CDR3 length equals 14 residues. The germline V gene encodes CDR1 SGHTS and CDR2 YDEGEE. After removal of 3 bases from V and 1 base from J, the junction contained 3 bases not matched to a gene. As DNA, the CDR3 is TGTGCCAGCAGCTACCGGGACAGCCAAGAGACCCAGTACTTC. Protein product: CASSYRDSQETQYF.

The V and J genes are TRBV10-3 and TRBJ1-1; TRBD1 aligns across 7 bases. The CDR3 runs to 15 residues. V was pared by 2 bases and J by 3 bases, with 6 bases of the junction left unmatched. The germline V gene encodes CDR1 ENHRY and CDR2 SYGVKD. CDR3: CAISETDTGDTEAFF. Here the CDR3 DNA reads TGTGCCATCAGTGAGACAGACACAGGGGACACTGAAGCTTTCTTT.

The rearrangement joins TRBV10-3 to TRBJ2-2, with D unclear. The CDR3 runs 14 residues. V was shortened by 5 bases and J by 1 base, with 8 bases between the two germline ends. Germline assignment: CDR1 ENHRY and CDR2 SYGVKD. CDR3 protein: CAISFLENTGELFF. The DNA for the CDR3 is TGTGCCATCAGTTTTCTGGAGAACACCGGGGAGCTGTTTTTT.

This rearrangement joins TRBV4-1 to TRBJ1-2, with no clear D. Germline V gene lookup returns CDR1 MGHRA and CDR2 YSYEKL. The CDR3 is 14 amino acids. The germline V and J ends were trimmed by 0 bases and 3 bases, with 8 bases remaining between them. CDR3 region: CASSQEYPDYGYTF. CDR3 DNA: TGCGCCAGCAGCCAAGAATACCCAGACTATGGCTACACCTTC.

The table lists this clone with a count of one. The CDR3 region is CASSLVLVGGHIQYF. The CDR3 DNA reads TGTGCCAGCAGCTTAGTTCTAGTGGGAGGACACATTCAGTACTTC. This chain uses TRBV7-7 with TRBJ2-4, with D perhaps TRBD2 (6 bases). Trimming took 1 base from V and 8 from J, leaving 15 bases between them. Germline-derived CDR1 and CDR2 are SSHAT and FNYEAQ (reference sequence). The CDR3 extends over 15 amino acids.

V gene TRBV4-1 combines with J gene TRBJ1-4; weak D call: TRBD1 (6 bases). The CDR3 sequence is 14 residues long. Trimming took 1 base from V and 8 from J, leaving 11 bases between them. The germline gives CDR1 MGHRA, CDR2 YSYEKL. The CDR3 DNA sequence: TGCGCCAGCAGCCAAGTCAAAGGACAGGAAAAACTGTTTTTT. Translated: CASSQVKGQEKLFF.

This clone showed up just a few times. The chain uses TRBV9 and TRBJ1-4; 9 positions match TRBD1. The germline CDR1 and CDR2 sequences are SGDLS and YYNGEE. J gave up 5 bases and V 0 bases, and 5 bases lay outside the gene matches. The length of the CDR3 is 16 residues. CDR3 sequence reads: CASSVGGTGRNEKLFF. Here the CDR3 DNA reads TGTGCCAGCAGCGTAGGAGGGACAGGGAGGAATGAAAAACTGTTTTTT.

V is TRBV6-1 and J is TRBJ2-3, with 7 bases lining up with TRBD2. The V gene's germline CDR1 is MNHNS and CDR2 SASEGT. Trimming took 6 bases from V and 2 from J; bases not matched to a gene: 8. The CDR3 sequence is 15 residues long. CDR3 DNA: TGTGCCAGCAGCCCGGGACTAAGCCTCACAGATACGCAGTATTTT. Encoded protein: CASSPGLSLTDTQYF.

V is TRBV5-4 and J is TRBJ2-5; D is unclear. The CDR3 has 13 residues. CDR1 SGHNT and CDR2 YYREEE come from the germline V gene (reference sequence). V shed 4 bases and J shed 1 base, with 8 bases lying between them. CDR3 nucleotide sequence: TGTGCCAGCAGCCCTCGAATCCAAGAGACCCAGTACTTC. This translates into CASSPRIQETQYF.

The gene calls are TRBV5-5 and TRBJ2-7; 10 bases map to TRBD2. This CDR3 is built from 16 residues. J gave up 0 bases and V 2 bases, and 5 bases lay outside the gene matches. Per the germline V gene, CDR1 is SGHKS and CDR2 is YYEKEE (reference sequence). In DNA, the CDR3 is TGTGCCAGCAGCTTAGCGGGAGGGCACATCTCCTACGAGCAGTACTTC. Translation gives CASSLAGGHISYEQYF. Based on the CDR3 plus reference TRBV5-5 and TRBJ2-7, the full variable domain is DAGVTQSPTHLIKTRGQQVTLRCSPISGHKSVSWYQQVLGQGPQFIFQYYEKEERGRGNFPDRFSARQFPNYSSELNVNALLLGDSALYLCASSLAGGHISYEQYFGPGTRLTVT.

The chain carries TRBV11-2 and TRBJ2-2; 10 nucleotides match TRBD1. From germline, CDR1 is SGHAT and CDR2 FQNNGV. The CDR3 is 17 amino acids. V lost 5 bases and J lost 6; bases outside the gene matches: 12. The CDR3: CASSLPTGTGDAGELFF. In DNA, the CDR3 is TGTGCCAGCAGCCTACCCACCGGGACAGGGGATGCCGGGGAGCTGTTTTTT.

In its sample, this clone was seen a few times. The genes are TRBV19 and TRBJ2-2; D might be TRBD1 (6 bases). Germline V lookup: CDR1 LNHDA, CDR2 SQIVND (reference sequence). The CDR3 sequence is 15 residues long. V was pared by 5 bases and J by 2 bases, with 12 bases between. The CDR3 here is CASSPRDKNTGELFF. As DNA, the CDR3 is TGTGCCAGTAGTCCCCGGGACAAAAACACCGGGGAGCTGTTTTTT.